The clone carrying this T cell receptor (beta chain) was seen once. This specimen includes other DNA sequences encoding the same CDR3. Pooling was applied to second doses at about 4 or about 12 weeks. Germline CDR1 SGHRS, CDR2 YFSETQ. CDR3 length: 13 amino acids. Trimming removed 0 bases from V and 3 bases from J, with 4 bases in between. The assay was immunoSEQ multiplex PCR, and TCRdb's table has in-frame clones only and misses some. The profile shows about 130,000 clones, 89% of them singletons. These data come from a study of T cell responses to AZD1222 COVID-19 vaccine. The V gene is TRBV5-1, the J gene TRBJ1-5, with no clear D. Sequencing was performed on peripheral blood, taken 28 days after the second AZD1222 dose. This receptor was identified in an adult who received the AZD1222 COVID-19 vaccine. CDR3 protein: CASSLDTNQPQHF. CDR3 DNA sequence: TGCGCCAGCAGCTTGGACACCAATCAGCCCCAGCATTTT.